The TCR beta chain described here comes from a study of T cell responses to AZD1222 COVID-19 vaccine (dated by TCRdb to the early 2020s). For context, the study as a whole: A total of 233 trial participants underwent TCR sequencing, of whom about 210 had received two doses of AZD1222 and 26 had received two doses of the MenACWY control vaccine. Trial participants were enrolled by age into subgroups of 18-55, 56-69 and 70-plus years, and around 140, 26 and 57 TCR-sequenced participants, respectively, were included in these subgroups.

CDR1 and CDR2 (WSHSY, SAAADI) derive from the germline V gene. Taken from cysteine to phenylalanine, the CDR3 has 13 residues. The retained sequence is limited to the CDR3, 39 bases, with the frame set at the first base. V is shortened by 10 bases, J by 4 bases, and the region joining them spans 17 bases. Results and caveats for the whole study, not just this receptor: The 56-69-year group was small, and its depth increase did not reach significance, likely because of low power. The whole spike protein was spanned by vaccine-associated CD4 TCRs, and dominant responses were seen in regions 160-218 and 743-854. Most participants were white British and females outnumbered males, and the authors suggested that clonal diversity may have been underestimated. No day 14 peak-response samples were available, so repertoires were characterized only after the peak T cell response. Only six AZD1222 recipients were SARS-CoV-2 seropositive at baseline, limiting conclusions about previously exposed vaccinees. Nearly half of unique spike-specific TCRs reportedly recognized epitopes outside regions mutated in the B.1.351 and B.1.1.7 variants. Spike-specific TCR breadth and depth rose significantly after two AZD1222 doses compared with day 0 and with MenACWY recipients.

The label giving this sample's time point can be read as: baseline before first vaccination. The treatment or condition label for this specimen denotes: meningococcal conjugate vaccine given as trial control. Vaccinee samples were obtained from the UK trials COV001 and COV002, which included a single-blind randomized controlled phase 2/3 trial of AZD1222 (ChAdOx1 nCoV-19) in healthy adults. For TCRbeta chain sequencing, PBMC samples from trial participants were taken at day 0 and at day 28 after the second dose. A word on this clone: This receptor's antigen is unknown. No base-level quality is on record; no much larger clone is a single base apart.

The CDR3 regions of human TCRbeta chains were subjected to immunosequencing. As for how the authors treated the data: Repertoire TCRs were checked for matches against a reference library of SARS-CoV-2-specific TCRs that had been generated using the MIRA antigen-specificity platform. Breadth meant the fraction of unique TCRs that were SARS-CoV-2-associated, whereas depth meant the fraction of total T cells that were SARS-CoV-2-associated. Using the MIRA data, each spike-specific TCR was mapped to the spike region that the TCR reacts to and placed in a CD4 or CD8 class. Log10-transformed breadth and depth values were compared by one-way ANOVA with Sidak's multiple comparisons tests. TCRdb took over this immuneACCESS table, retaining in-frame rearrangements with V and J assigned. Such tables are incomplete; in checked studies, under half of the missing clones stem from an unresolved V gene, and the remainder is unexplained. The DNA gave D and trimming, while V, J and clone size come from that table. This sample is represented by some 90,000 clones; around 91% of them were singletons. The top ten clones comprise around 5.2% of the sample.

The source was peripheral blood, collected on day 0 of MenACWY control vaccination. The source is an adult in good health. The receptor chain draws on TRBV10-2 and TRBJ2-7; TRBD1 is perhaps the D gene, given 5 matching bases. The CDR3: CAIRATAEYEQYF. The nucleotide sequence is TGCGCCATTCGGGCGACAGCAGAATACGAGCAGTACTTC.